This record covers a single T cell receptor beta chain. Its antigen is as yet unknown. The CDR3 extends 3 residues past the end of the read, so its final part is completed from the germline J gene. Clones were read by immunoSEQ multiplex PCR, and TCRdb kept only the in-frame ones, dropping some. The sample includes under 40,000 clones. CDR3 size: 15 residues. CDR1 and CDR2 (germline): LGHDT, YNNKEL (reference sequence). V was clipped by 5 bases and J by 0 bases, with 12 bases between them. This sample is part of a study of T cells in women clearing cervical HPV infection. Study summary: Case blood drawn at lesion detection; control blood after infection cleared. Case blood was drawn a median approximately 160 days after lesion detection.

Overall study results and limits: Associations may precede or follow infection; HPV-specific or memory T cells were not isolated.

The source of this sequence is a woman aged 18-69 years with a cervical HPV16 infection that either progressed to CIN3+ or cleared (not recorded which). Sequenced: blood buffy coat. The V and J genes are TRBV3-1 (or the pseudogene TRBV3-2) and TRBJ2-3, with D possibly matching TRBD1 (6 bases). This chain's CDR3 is CASSSQGLSTDTQYF. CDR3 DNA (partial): TGTGCCAGCAGCAGCCAGGGGCTGAGCACAGATACG.